The 8 T cell receptor beta chains below were found in one sample sequenced in a study of control samples from healthy donors and cancer patients. Method: immunoSEQ multiplex PCR; TCRdb's copy keeps in-frame clones and lacks some. The sample holds fewer than 200,000 clones, 90% to 95% seen once. Material: blood. The receptor set was obtained from a woman between 55 and 75 years old in good health.

The chain joins TRBV14 to TRBJ1-6; TRBD1 is a possible D gene (5 bases). Germline CDR1 SGHDN, CDR2 FVKESK. The CDR3 runs 15 residues. Trimming stripped 4 bases from V and 6 bases from J, with 13 bases between. For the CDR3, the DNA is TGTGCCAGCAGCCCTTTTCCGGGACCTAATTCACCCCTCCACTTT. Its protein is CASSPFPGPNSPLHF.

The CDR3 reads CASSPGDSRYGYTF. CDR3 bases: TGTGCCAGTAGTCCAGGGGACAGTCGCTATGGCTACACCTTC. The chain is built from TRBV19 and TRBJ1-2; TRBD1 matches 7 bases. Germline CDR1 LNHDA, CDR2 SQIVND (reference sequence). There are 14 residues in the CDR3. Trimming took 5 bases from V and 4 from J; bases not matched to a gene: 7.

As DNA, the CDR3 is TGTGCCAGCAGCCCCGAGCGAGTCTATGGCTACACCTTC. It yields the protein CASSPERVYGYTF. The chain is built from TRBV7-2 and TRBJ1-2; D gene ambiguous. This CDR3 contains 13 residues. The germline V and J ends were trimmed by 5 bases and 4 bases, with 11 bases remaining between them. Germline V gives CDR1 SGHTA, CDR2 FQGNSA.

The chain joins TRBV10-3 to TRBJ2-4, with TRBD1 identical over 7 bases. The CDR3 consists of 13 residues. The junction had 6 bases not matched to a gene; V was cut back by 10 bases and J by 3 bases. Germline assignment: CDR1 ENHRY and CDR2 SYGVKD. The CDR3 DNA follows: TGTGCCACACAGGGGTTGGACAAAAACATTCAGTACTTC. This codes for CATQGLDKNIQYF.

The rearrangement uses TRBV15 and TRBJ1-6; D unresolved. Trimming left V 0 bases short and J 6 bases short, with 9 bases between. The germline V gene has CDR1 LNHNV and CDR2 YYDKDF (reference sequence). The CDR3 sequence is 15 residues long. For the CDR3, the DNA is TGTGCCACCAGCAGAGATCTCACAGCTAATTCACCCCTCCACTTT. Protein sequence: CATSRDLTANSPLHF. The full variable domain, completed using reference TRBV15 and TRBJ1-6, is DAMVIQNPRYQVTQFGKPVTLSCSQTLNHNVMYWYQQKSSQAPKLLFHYYDKDFNNEADTPDNFQSRRPNTSFCFLDIRSPGLGDTAMYLCATSRDLTANSPLHFGNGTRLTVT.

The chain recombines TRBV6-2 or TRBV6-3 with TRBJ2-2; TRBD2 agrees at 7 bases. The CDR3 consists of 18 residues. Trimming at V came to 2 bases and at J to 4 bases, leaving 13 bases not matched to a gene. The germline gives CDR1 MNHEY, CDR2 SVGEGT. The CDR3: CASSYEGGRQFFTGELFF. Here the CDR3 DNA reads TGTGCCAGCAGTTACGAGGGCGGGAGACAATTCTTCACCGGGGAGCTGTTTTTT.

V is TRBV5-6 and J is TRBJ2-5; TRBD1 agrees at 7 bases. V was pared by 7 bases and J by 5 bases, with 17 bases of the junction left unmatched. The CDR3 loop spans 16 amino acids. Germline V gene lookup returns CDR1 SGHDT and CDR2 YYEEEE. This chain's CDR3 is CASASRGQLIGETQYF. In DNA form, the CDR3 reads TGTGCCAGCGCCTCACGGGGACAGCTTATCGGGGAGACCCAGTACTTC. Full variable domain (missing parts from reference TRBV5-6 and TRBJ2-5): DAGVTQSPTHLIKTRGQQVTLRCSPKSGHDTVSWYQQALGQGPQFIFQYYEEEERQRGNFPDRFSGHQFPNYSSELNVNALLLGDSALYLCASASRGQLIGETQYFGPGTRLLVL.

The V call is TRBV7-9, the J call TRBJ1-4; D is perhaps TRBD1 (6 bases). Trimming took off 5 bases at V and 8 bases at J, with 18 bases between the two ends. The CDR3 is 15 amino acids. The V gene's germline CDR1 is SEHNR and CDR2 FQNEAQ (reference sequence). The CDR3 DNA follows: TGTGCCAGCAGCGTCGGGGCAGGGGCTTACGAAAAACTGTTTTTT. This gives the protein CASSVGAGAYEKLFF.